The entry below describes one T cell receptor (beta chain). The sample is drawn from a study of shared clonotypes between healthy human individuals. Study-level background: Each donor contributed plates that comprised three CD4 naive, three CD4 memory, two CD8 naive and one CD8 memory.

The CDR3 covers 17 residues. CDR1 MGHRA and CDR2 YSYEKL come from the germline V gene. With 4 bases clipped from V and 7 bases from J, the junction kept 13 bases outside the gene matches. Deep level was the assay's run setting. TCRdb's table, derived via immunoSEQ multiplex PCR, lists solely in-frame clones and lacks some. The data hold 2,100,000 or so clones, with roughly 95% observed a single time. This receptor was identified in a man aged 18 to 29 in good health. V usage is TRBV4-1 and J usage is TRBJ2-7; 13 bases align to TRBD2. The sequencing input was naive CD4+ T cells sorted from blood. Regarding subset: CD45RA+ positively selected. The CDR3 region is CASSRGRLAGGSLEQYF. The CDR3 nucleotides read TGCGCCAGCAGCCGAGGGAGACTAGCGGGGGGCTCTCTGGAGCAGTACTTC.